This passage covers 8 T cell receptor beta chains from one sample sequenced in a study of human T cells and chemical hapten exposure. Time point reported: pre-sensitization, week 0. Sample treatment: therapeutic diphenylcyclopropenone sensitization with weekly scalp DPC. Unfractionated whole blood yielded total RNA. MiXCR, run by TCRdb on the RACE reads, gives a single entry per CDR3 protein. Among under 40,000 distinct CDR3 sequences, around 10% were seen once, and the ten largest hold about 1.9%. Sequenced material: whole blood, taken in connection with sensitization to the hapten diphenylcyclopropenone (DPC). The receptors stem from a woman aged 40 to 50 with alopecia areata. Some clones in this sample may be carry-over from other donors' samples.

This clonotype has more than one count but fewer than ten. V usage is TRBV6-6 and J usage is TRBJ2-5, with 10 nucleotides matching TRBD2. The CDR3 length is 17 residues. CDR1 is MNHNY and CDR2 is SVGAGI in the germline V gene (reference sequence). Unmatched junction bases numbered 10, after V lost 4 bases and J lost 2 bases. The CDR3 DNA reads TGTGCCAGCAGTTCCCCCGGACTAGCGGATACTCAAGAGACCCAGTACTTC. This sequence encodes CASSSPGLADTQETQYF.

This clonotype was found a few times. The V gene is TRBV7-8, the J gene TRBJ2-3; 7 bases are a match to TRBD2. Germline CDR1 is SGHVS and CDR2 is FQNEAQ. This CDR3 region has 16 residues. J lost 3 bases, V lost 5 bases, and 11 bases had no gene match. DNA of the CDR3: TGTGCCAGCAGCCAGGGCGGGAGTCGTCGGACAGATACGCAGTATTTT. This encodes CASSQGGSRRTDTQYF.

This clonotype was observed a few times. CDR3 sequence (DNA): TGTGCCAGCAGAAGTAAGGAGAACACCGGGGAGCTGTTTTTT. Translating it yields CASRSKENTGELFF. The chain links TRBV6-2 or TRBV6-3 to TRBJ2-2; D remains ambiguous. The CDR3 spans 14 residues. V lost 6 bases and J 1 base, leaving 9 bases between the germline ends. In germline, CDR1 is MNHEY, CDR2 SVGEGT.

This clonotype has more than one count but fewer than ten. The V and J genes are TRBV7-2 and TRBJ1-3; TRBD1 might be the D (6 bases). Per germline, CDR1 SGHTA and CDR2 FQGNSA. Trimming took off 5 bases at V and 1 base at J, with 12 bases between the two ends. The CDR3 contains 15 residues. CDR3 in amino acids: CASSPHRVSGNTIYF. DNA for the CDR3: TGTGCCAGCAGCCCTCACAGGGTTTCTGGAAACACCATATATTTT.

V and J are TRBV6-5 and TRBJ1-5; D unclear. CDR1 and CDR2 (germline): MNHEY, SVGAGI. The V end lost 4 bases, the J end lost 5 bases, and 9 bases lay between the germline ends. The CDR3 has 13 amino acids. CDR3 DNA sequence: TGTGCCAGCAGTTTGACGGGTTATCAGCCCCAGCATTTT. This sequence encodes CASSLTGYQPQHF.

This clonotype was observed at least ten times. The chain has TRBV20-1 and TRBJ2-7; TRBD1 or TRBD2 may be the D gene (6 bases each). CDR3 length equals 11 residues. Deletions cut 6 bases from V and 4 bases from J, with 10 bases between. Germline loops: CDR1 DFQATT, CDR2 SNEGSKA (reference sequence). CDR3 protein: CSARRGYEQYF. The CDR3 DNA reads TGCAGTGCGAGGAGGGGGTACGAGCAGTACTTC.

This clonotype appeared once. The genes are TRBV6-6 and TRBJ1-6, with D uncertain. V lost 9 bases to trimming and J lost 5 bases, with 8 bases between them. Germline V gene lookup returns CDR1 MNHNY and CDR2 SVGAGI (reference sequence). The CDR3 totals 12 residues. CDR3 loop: CASFSDNSPLHF. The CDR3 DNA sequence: TGTGCCAGTTTTTCGGATAATTCACCCCTCCACTTT.

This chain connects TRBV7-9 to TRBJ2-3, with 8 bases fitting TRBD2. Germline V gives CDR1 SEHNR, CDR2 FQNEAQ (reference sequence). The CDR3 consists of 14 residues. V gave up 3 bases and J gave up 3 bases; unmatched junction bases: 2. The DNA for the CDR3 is TGTGCCAGCAGCTTTAGCGGGGCGACAGATACGCAGTATTTT. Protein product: CASSFSGATDTQYF. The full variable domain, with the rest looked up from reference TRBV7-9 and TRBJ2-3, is DTGVSQNPRHKITKRGQNVTFRCDPISEHNRLYWYRQTLGQGPEFLTYFQNEAQLEKSRLLSDRFSAERPKGSFSTLEIQRTEQGDSAMYLCASSFSGATDTQYFGPGTRLTVL.